This TCR beta chain was captured in a study of T-cell reconstitution after alpha-beta-depleted transplantation in children. This clonotype was recorded a few times. The V gene end was trimmed by 3 bases and the J gene end by 5 bases; junction bases not matched to a gene: 6. Germline values: CDR1 SGHTA, CDR2 FQGNSA. The CDR3 spans 14 residues. The library targeted TCRbeta and was prepared with unique molecular identifiers. TCRdb re-derived calls from the PCR reads in MiXCR, one entry per CDR3 protein. The profile covers around 800,000 distinct CDR3 sequences, with roughly 15% appearing a single time and 5% taken by the ten largest.

The sequence derives from a male patient under 18 who had a stem cell transplant for acute lymphoblastic leukemia, so the T cells may come from the graft donor. The sample consisted of PBMCs, mostly from graft donor cells, taken 360 days after TCRalphabeta/CD19-depleted stem cell transplant. This sequence joins TRBV7-2 and TRBJ1-2; 7 nucleotides match TRBD1. The CDR3 nucleotides read TGTGCCAGCAGCTTGGACAGGCTCTCGTATGGCTACACCTTC. This sequence encodes CASSLDRLSYGYTF.